This paragraph covers one T cell receptor beta chain sequence. The CDR3 is made up of 18 amino acids. The germline gives CDR1 SGHAT, CDR2 FQNNGV. Between the trimmed V and J ends, which lost 4 bases and 1 base, there was a span of 22 bases. This specimen belongs to a study of control samples from healthy donors and cancer patients. Here immunoSEQ multiplex PCR was the method, and the copy in TCRdb shows in-frame clones only, minus some. The sample lists 100,000 to 120,000 clones, around 89% seen once, with roughly 4% in the top ten. The TCR comes from a woman aged 55-69 years with lung cancer. V is TRBV11-2 and J is TRBJ1-2; maybe TRBD1 (5 bases). Sequencing input: PBMCs. This CDR3 reads CASSSPGDRRLHNYGYTF. The CDR3 nucleotides read TGTGCCAGCAGCTCCCCGGGGGATAGAAGACTCCATAACTATGGCTACACCTTC.